This TCR beta chain was found in a study of cytomegalovirus exposure and HLA in healthy donors. Trimming cost V 0 bases and J 8 bases, with 13 bases left between them. The CDR3 contains 14 residues. The germline V gene encodes CDR1 MNHNY and CDR2 SVGAGI (reference sequence). This clone was counted a single time. The table came from immunoSEQ multiplex PCR; TCRdb's copy has only in-frame clones and leaves some out. Among over 100,000 clones listed, less than 95% were seen once. The chain carries TRBV6-6 and TRBJ1-2; maybe TRBD1 (5 bases). The specimen sequenced was PBMCs. This clonotype was obtained from a woman aged 18-29 years in good health and CMV-seronegative. This CDR3 reads CASSYSNGGDGYTF. CDR3 DNA: TGTGCCAGCAGTTACTCGAACGGAGGGGACGGCTACACCTTC.